This T cell receptor beta chain was sequenced for a study of blood T cell repertoires in COVID-19. Across the study: Samples of COVID-19 (acute and convalescent) were obtained from the United States, Italy and Spain. PBMCs, B-cell-depleted T cells, or T cells were the source of the cDNA or gDNA that made up the material.

The CDR3 spans 14 residues. The J segment lost 10 bases and the V segment lost 1 base, leaving 7 bases of the junction unmatched. CDR1 is MGHRA, CDR2 YSYEKL, per germline. Per the original methods: Nucleated cell counts were estimated from reference gene primer amplification. Sequencing used immunoSEQ multiplex PCR; TCRdb keeps in-frame clones, though not all of them. Clone size and the V and J calls come from that table; the DNA yielded D and trimming. The sample has 90,000 to 140,000 clones; 80% to 85% are singletons. This chain uses TRBV4-1 with TRBJ2-1; 7 nucleotides agree with TRBD2. The TCR sequence derives from a woman aged 80 or older with acute or convalescent COVID-19. The sample comprised peripheral blood. In DNA, the CDR3 is TGCGCCAGCAGCCAAGTCGGCCGGGGAGGGGAGCAGTTCTTC. This encodes CASSQVGRGGEQFF.